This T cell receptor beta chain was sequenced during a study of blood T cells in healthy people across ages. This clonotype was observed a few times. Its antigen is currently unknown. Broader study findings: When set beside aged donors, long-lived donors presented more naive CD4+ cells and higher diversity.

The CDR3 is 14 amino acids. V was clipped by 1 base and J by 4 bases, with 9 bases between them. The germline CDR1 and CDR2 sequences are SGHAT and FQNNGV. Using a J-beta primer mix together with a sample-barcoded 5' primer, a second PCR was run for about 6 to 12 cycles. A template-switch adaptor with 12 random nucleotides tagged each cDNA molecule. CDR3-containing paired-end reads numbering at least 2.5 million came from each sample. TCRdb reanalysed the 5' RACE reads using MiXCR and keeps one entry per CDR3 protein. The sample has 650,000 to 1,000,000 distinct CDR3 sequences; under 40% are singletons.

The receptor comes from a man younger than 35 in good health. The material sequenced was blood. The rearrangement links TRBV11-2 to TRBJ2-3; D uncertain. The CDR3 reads CASSLGSPPDTQYF. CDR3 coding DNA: TGTGCCAGCAGCTTAGGGAGCCCCCCAGATACGCAGTATTTT.